This is a list of T cell receptor beta chains from one sample in a study of T cell changes during pregnancy in multiple sclerosis. Produced via immunoSEQ multiplex PCR; TCRdb's table is partial and in-frame only. This sample has 45,000 to 55,000 clones, with over 90% found just once. This specimen was peripheral blood, taken after pregnancy. Receptors originate from a female donor with multiple sclerosis, enrolled in a pregnancy study. Each CDR3 is given with its conserved first and last residue. Each record gives: D gene, clone size, J gene, V gene, CDR3 protein, CDR3 DNA. A D gene is named only where the DNA matches it firmly. The size of a clone is reported for some rows only, either as once, few or many, or as a class for expanded clones.

- - TRBJ2-1 TRBV7-8 CASSFPQGYNEQFF TGTGCCAGCAGCTTCCCCCAGGGGTACAATGAGCAGTTCTTC
- - TRBJ2-3 TRBV30 CAWDPPAASTDTQYF TGTGCCTGGGACCCCCCCGCGGCAAGCACAGATACGCAGTATTTT
TRBD2 - TRBJ2-7 TRBV5-6 CASSLGGTTPHEQYF TGTGCCAGCAGCTTGGGCGGGACTACTCCCCACGAGCAGTACTTC
TRBD1 - TRBJ2-7 TRBV23-1 CASSLRTGRSSYEQYF TGCGCCAGCAGTCTAAGGACAGGGCGCAGCTCCTACGAGCAGTACTTC
- - TRBJ2-3 TRBV12-5 CASGFPGSTDTQYF TGTGCTAGTGGTTTTCCAGGTAGCACAGATACGCAGTATTTT
- - TRBJ2-1 TRBV7-2 CASSDRKGRNEQFF TGTGCCAGCAGCGATCGGAAGGGGCGGAATGAGCAGTTCTTC
- - TRBJ1-2 TRBV12-5 CASGREGRSNYGYTF TGTGCTAGTGGCCGGGAAGGGAGATCTAACTATGGCTACACCTTC
TRBD1 - TRBJ1-1 TRBV7-9 CASSLGQGAGNTEAFF TGTGCCAGCAGCTTAGGGCAGGGGGCAGGGAACACTGAAGCTTTCTTT
- - TRBJ1-1 TRBV14 CASSQERFGQGEAFF TGTGCCAGCAGCCAAGAAAGGTTTGGGCAGGGGGAAGCTTTCTTT
TRBD1 - TRBJ2-5 TRBV11-2 CASSLRVGGRETQYF TGTGCCAGCAGCTTACGGGTAGGGGGCCGGGAGACCCAGTACTTC
TRBD1 - TRBJ1-1 TRBV7-9 CASSTQTGPYTEAFF TGTGCCAGCAGCACCCAGACAGGGCCCTACACTGAAGCTTTCTTT
- - TRBJ1-2 TRBV5-3 CARSLRTRGEGYGYTF TGTGCCAGAAGCTTGAGGACTCGGGGGGAGGGCTATGGCTACACCTTC
TRBD1 once TRBJ2-3 TRBV5-4 CASSPSTGDHTQYF TGTGCCAGCAGCCCCTCGACAGGGGACCATACGCAGTATTTT
- once TRBJ1-1 TRBV4-3 CASSQGWGDTEAFF TGCGCCAGCAGCCAAGGGTGGGGGGACACTGAAGCTTTCTTT
TRBD2 - TRBJ2-1 TRBV11-2 CASSDSWGIRTSGGKGQFF TGTGCCAGCAGCGATAGTTGGGGTATTAGGACTAGCGGGGGGAAGGGGCAGTTCTTC
TRBD1 - TRBJ2-3 TRBV27 CASSSQGASTDTQYF TGTGCCAGCAGTTCGCAGGGGGCAAGCACAGATACGCAGTATTTT
- once TRBJ1-4 TRBV19 CASSITGEAILFF TGTGCCAGTAGTATAACCGGGGAGGCTATACTGTTTTTT
TRBD1 - TRBJ1-2 TRBV5-1 CASSEGQGRYGYTF TGCGCCAGCAGCGAGGGACAGGGGCGCTATGGCTACACCTTC
- once TRBJ2-2 TRBV12-5 CASGSRAAWTGELFF TGTGCTAGTGGCTCCAGGGCAGCGTGGACCGGGGAGCTGTTTTTT
- - TRBJ1-3 TRBV11-3 CASSPRQGNTIYF TGTGCCAGCAGCCCACGTCAGGGAAACACCATATATTTT
- - TRBJ2-5 TRBV30 CAWSDTPYWEESKETQYF TGTGCCTGGAGTGATACACCCTATTGGGAGGAAAGTAAAGAGACCCAGTACTTC
TRBD2 - TRBJ2-7 TRBV9 CTSSAGTSGFYEQYF TGTACCAGCAGCGCCGGGACTAGCGGCTTCTACGAGCAGTACTTC
- - TRBJ1-1 TRBV20-1 CSARGGAEAFF TGCAGTGCTAGGGGGGGGGCTGAAGCTTTCTTT
- once TRBJ1-3 TRBV9 CASSVGTVSGNTIYF TGTGCCAGCAGCGTAGGGACAGTCTCTGGAAACACCATATATTTT
TRBD1 - TRBJ2-7 TRBV4-2 CASRRDRASYEQYF TGTGCCAGCAGACGGGACAGGGCCTCCTACGAGCAGTACTTC
- - TRBJ2-5 TRBV6-5 CASSYETGGGETQYF TGTGCCAGCAGTTACGAGACGGGTGGAGGAGAGACCCAGTACTTC
TRBD1 - TRBJ2-3 TRBV6-5 CASSYNRGQSTDTQYF TGTGCCAGCAGTTACAACAGGGGGCAGAGCACAGATACGCAGTATTTT
- - TRBJ2-5 TRBV18 CASSPGSKWGLETQYF TGTGCCAGCTCACCGGGGAGTAAATGGGGTTTGGAGACCCAGTACTTC
- - TRBJ2-1 TRBV5-6 CASSAEGGGSGHNEQFF TGTGCCAGCAGCGCCGAAGGAGGGGGTAGCGGGCACAATGAGCAGTTCTTC
- - TRBJ2-1 TRBV15 CATSVSRGEQFF TGTGCCACCAGCGTTTCTAGGGGTGAGCAGTTCTTC
- once TRBJ2-7 TRBV4-2 CASSHARDTSYEQYF TGTGCCAGCAGCCATGCCCGGGACACCTCCTACGAGCAGTACTTC
- - TRBJ2-3 TRBV30 CAWSLRRGSDTQYF TGTGCCTGGAGTTTGAGGCGGGGTTCAGATACGCAGTATTTT
TRBD1 - TRBJ1-4 TRBV7-2 CASSTRTGGREKLFF TGTGCCAGCAGCACGAGGACAGGGGGCAGGGAAAAACTGTTTTTT
- - TRBJ2-5 TRBV6-4 CASSDPIGRGRGETQYF TGTGCCAGCAGTGACCCGATCGGCAGGGGGCGGGGGGAGACCCAGTACTTC
TRBD2 - TRBJ2-1 TRBV7-3 CASSLQASGRYEQFF TGTGCCAGCAGCTTACAGGCTAGCGGGAGGTATGAGCAGTTCTTC